The source of this TCR beta chain is a study of OX40 agonist ivuxolimab in advanced cancers. The table came from immunoSEQ multiplex PCR; TCRdb's copy has only in-frame clones and leaves some out. The repertoire holds tens of thousands of clones, around four fifths seen once, with approximately 0.62% in the top ten. Germline V gene data show CDR1 as SGHRS and CDR2 as YFSETQ. This CDR3 comprises 14 residues. V lost 3 bases to trimming and J lost 3 bases; unmatched junction nucleotides: 6. Specimen: CD4+ or CD8+ T cells sorted from blood, collected in a trial of the OX40 agonist ivuxolimab. This receptor was obtained from an adult with an advanced solid tumor such as melanoma, head and neck, liver or kidney cancer. J is TRBJ2-7 and V is TRBV5-1, with 7 positions matching TRBD1. The CDR3, as DNA: TGCGCCAGCAGCTATACTGACAGGGTCTACGAGCAGTACTTC. This encodes CASSYTDRVYEQYF.